This record looks at one T cell receptor beta chain sequence and its context. This sample was taken from a study of blood T cell repertoires in COVID-19. In the study overall: Researchers got acute and convalescent COVID-19 samples from the United States, Italy and Spain.

Germline V CDR1 and CDR2: SGHDT, YYEEEE. V lost 5 bases to trimming and J lost 0 bases, with 21 bases between them. This CDR3 is built from 18 residues. Under the authors' procedure: By means of reference gene primer amplification, nucleated cell counts were estimated. Only in-frame clones appear in the TCRdb table, and some are missing; sequencing was by immunoSEQ multiplex PCR. Clone size and V and J calls were adopted from that table, with D and trimming inferred from the DNA. This table has about 39,000 clones, approximately 80% appearing once. The sequence was obtained from a man aged 55 to 70 in a cohort sampled during active COVID-19. Material for sequencing was peripheral blood. The chain joins TRBV5-6 to TRBJ1-5; D is perhaps TRBD1 (6 bases). The CDR3 DNA sequence: TGTGCCAGCAGTTACTCGGGACAACAAGTCGATAGCAATCAGCCCCAGCATTTT. Amino acids: CASSYSGQQVDSNQPQHF.